The clone carrying this TCR beta chain was observed a single time. These data are taken from a study of blood T cell repertoires in COVID-19. For the study at large: The United States, Italy and Spain supplied acute and convalescent COVID-19 samples. PBMCs, B-cell-depleted T cells, or T cells provided the cDNA or gDNA that made up the material.

In the original workflow: Reference gene primers were amplified, and this amplification served to estimate nucleated cell counts. Sequencing was performed with immunoSEQ multiplex PCR; in TCRdb, only in-frame clones are kept and a portion is missing. The V and J calls and clone size come from that table; D and trimming were worked out from the DNA. The sample records tens of thousands of clones, approximately 90% being singletons. CDR3 size: 16 residues. CDR1 and CDR2 from the germline V gene are SGDLS and YYNGEE. V lost 4 bases, J lost 0 bases, and 11 bases lay in between. This receptor was obtained from a human donor with active COVID-19. The donor label of this sample is uncertain. Material for sequencing was peripheral blood. The chain recombines TRBV9 with TRBJ2-6; D not certain. The CDR3 sequence: CASSPTVASGANVLTF. The CDR3 bases are TGTGCCAGCAGCCCCACAGTTGCCTCTGGGGCCAACGTCCTGACTTTC.